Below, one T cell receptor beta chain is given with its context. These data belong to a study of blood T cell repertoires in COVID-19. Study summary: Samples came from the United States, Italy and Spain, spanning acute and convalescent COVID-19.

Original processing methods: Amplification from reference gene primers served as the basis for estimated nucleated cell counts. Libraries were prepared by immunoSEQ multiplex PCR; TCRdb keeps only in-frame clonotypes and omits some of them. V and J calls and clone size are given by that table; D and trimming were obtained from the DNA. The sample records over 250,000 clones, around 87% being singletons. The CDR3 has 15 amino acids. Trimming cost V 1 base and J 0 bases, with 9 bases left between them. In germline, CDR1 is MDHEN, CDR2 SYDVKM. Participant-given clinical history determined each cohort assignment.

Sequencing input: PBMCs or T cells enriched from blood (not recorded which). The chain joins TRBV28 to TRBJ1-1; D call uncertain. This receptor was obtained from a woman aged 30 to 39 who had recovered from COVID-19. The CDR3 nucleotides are TGTGCCAGCAGTTTATTCAGAGGGATGAACACTGAAGCTTTCTTT. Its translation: CASSLFRGMNTEAFF.